One sample yielded the 27 T cell receptor beta chains listed below, sequenced in a study of identical twins. MiXCR was run by TCRdb on the 5' RACE reads, yielding one entry per CDR3 protein. The data contain nearly 250,000 distinct CDR3 sequences, about 7.3% of them seen just once; the ten biggest clones take up 3.5% to 4%. The same data also went into a second study, on yellow fever vaccine responses in identical twins.

The sequenced sample consisted of memory (CD45RO+) T cells sorted from blood. Receptors were obtained from a woman younger than 35 in good health.

This clonotype was recorded a few times. The rearrangement uses TRBV11-2 and TRBJ2-5; D call uncertain. Trimming pared 1 base from V and 0 bases from J, leaving 15 bases between. CDR1 is SGHAT and CDR2 is FQNNGV in the germline V gene. The CDR3 consists of 17 residues. In DNA form, the CDR3 reads TGTGCCAGCAGCTTAGGGCGTGGCTATCTGTACCAAGAGACCCAGTACTTC. The encoded protein is CASSLGRGYLYQETQYF.

This clonotype was detected many times. The V gene is TRBV11-2, the J gene TRBJ1-1; D is unclear. The germline CDR1 and CDR2 sequences are SGHAT and FQNNGV. Trimming left V 1 base short and J 5 bases short, with 2 bases between. The length of the CDR3 is 11 residues. The CDR3 DNA follows: TGTGCCAGCAGCTTAGGTACTGAAGCTTTCTTT. Translated, it gives CASSLGTEAFF.

This clonotype appeared many times. The V call is TRBV12-3 or TRBV12-4, the J call TRBJ1-5; unclear D gene. CDR3 length: 11 residues. The CDR3 DNA follows: TGTGCAGCGGGCCTCAATCAGCCCCAGCATTTT. This sequence encodes CAAGLNQPQHF.

This clonotype was counted ten times or more. The chain is built from TRBV28 and TRBJ1-1, with D possibly TRBD1 on 6 matching bases. Germline CDR1 and CDR2: MDHEN and SYDVKM. Trimming cost V 5 bases and J 1 base, with 8 bases left between them. The CDR3 is made up of 13 amino acids. CDR3 nucleotide sequence: TGTGCCAGCAGTGTGACAGGGAACACTGAAGCTTTCTTT. It codes for CASSVTGNTEAFF.

V is TRBV20-1 and J is TRBJ2-2, with a tentative D call TRBD2 (6 bases). This CDR3 comprises 16 residues. Looked up from germline, CDR1 is DFQATT and CDR2 is SNEGSKA (reference sequence). Trimming took off 1 base at V and 0 bases at J, with 12 bases between the two ends. CDR3 loop: CSARVARGTNTGELFF. CDR3 DNA: TGCAGTGCTAGAGTTGCGCGGGGAACGAACACCGGGGAGCTGTTTTTT.

The table lists this clonotype with many counts. The rearrangement links TRBV12-3 or TRBV12-4 to TRBJ2-3; tentative D call: TRBD1 (5 bases). Trimming took 3 bases from V and 2 from J, leaving 12 bases between them. The CDR3 is 15 amino acids. The chain's CDR3 is CASSFADKLTDTQYF. CDR3 nucleotide sequence: TGTGCCAGCAGTTTCGCGGACAAACTCACAGATACGCAGTATTTT.

This clonotype was recorded many times. The gene calls are TRBV12-3 or TRBV12-4 and TRBJ2-3; 9 bases line up with TRBD2. The CDR3 sequence is 16 residues long. J lost 1 base, V lost 6 bases, and 8 bases had no gene match. DNA for the CDR3: TGTGCCAGCAGCCCCTTCATAGCGGGGGGCACAGATACGCAGTATTTT. This sequence encodes CASSPFIAGGTDTQYF.

In its sample, this clonotype was seen a few times. This rearrangement joins TRBV20-1 to TRBJ2-7; possibly TRBD1 for D (6 bases). The length of the CDR3 is 13 residues. Trimming stripped 0 bases from V and 2 bases from J, with 8 bases between. Per germline, CDR1 DFQATT and CDR2 SNEGSKA (reference sequence). Written as DNA, the CDR3 is TGCAGTGCTAGAGATGGGACAACCTACGAGCAGTACGTC. It encodes CSARDGTTYEQYV.

This clonotype was recorded at least ten times. The CDR3 region has the DNA TGTGCCAGCAGCCAGGCTAGCGGGAGTTACAATGAGCAGTTCTTC. This gives the protein CASSQASGSYNEQFF. The chain is built from TRBV3-1 and TRBJ2-1; 10 nucleotides match TRBD2. The ends lost 3 bases at V and 4 bases at J; junction bases unmatched: 3. The CDR3 length is 15 residues. Germline V gene sequence: CDR1 LGHDT, CDR2 YNNKEL (reference sequence).

This clonotype has a count of ten or more. This chain joins TRBV12-3 or TRBV12-4 and TRBJ2-7; D not certain. Trimming pared 1 base from V and 5 bases from J, leaving 9 bases between. This CDR3 is 13 amino acids long. The CDR3 sequence: CASSLGFLDEQYF. The CDR3 DNA reads as TGTGCCAGCAGTTTAGGCTTCCTTGACGAGCAGTACTTC.

The chain links TRBV11-2 to TRBJ2-1, with 8 bases lining up with TRBD1. With V trimmed by 5 bases and J by 5 bases, 23 bases remained unmatched. The CDR3 length is 20 residues. Germline V gene data show CDR1 as SGHAT and CDR2 as FQNNGV. CDR3: CASSLRSPYGSGQVNNEQFF. DNA of the CDR3: TGTGCCAGCAGCCTTCGTTCCCCCTACGGATCGGGACAGGTCAACAATGAGCAGTTCTTC.

This clonotype was seen at least ten times. This chain uses TRBV12-3 or TRBV12-4 with TRBJ2-5; TRBD1 or TRBD2 may be the D gene (5 bases each). V shed 0 bases and J shed 8 bases, with 13 bases lying between them. The CDR3 is made up of 14 amino acids. The CDR3 nucleotides are TGTGCCAGCAGTTTAGCGGGACGTCAGGAAACCCAGTACTTC. Its protein is CASSLAGRQETQYF.

In this sample, this clonotype turned up many times. This chain uses TRBV12-3 or TRBV12-4 with TRBJ2-1; D gene unclear. This CDR3 contains 14 residues. V lost 1 base and J lost 9, with 13 bases in between. CDR3 sequence: CASSLVYGVGEQFF. The CDR3 DNA follows: TGTGCCAGCAGTTTAGTGTACGGAGTTGGTGAGCAGTTCTTC.

The gene calls are TRBV2 and TRBJ2-1; D call uncertain. The CDR3 has 15 residues. Trimming stripped 4 bases from V and 0 bases from J, with 10 bases between. From germline, CDR1 is SNHLY and CDR2 FYNNEI. CDR3 coding DNA: TGTGCCAGCAGTGCGGACCTAGGCTCCTACAATGAGCAGTTCTTC. Its protein product is CASSADLGSYNEQFF.

The chain employs TRBV20-1 and TRBJ1-1; D unclear. Deletions cut 7 bases from V and 1 base from J, with 13 bases between. Per the germline V gene, CDR1 is DFQATT and CDR2 is SNEGSKA (reference sequence). There are 13 residues in the CDR3. CDR3 nucleotide sequence: TGCAGTGTTCGCGGGGTGGGGAACACTGAAGCTTTCTTT. This translates into CSVRGVGNTEAFF.

This clonotype was detected ten times or more. The DNA of the CDR3 is TGCAGTCTTTCCCTTGGGCCGAACACTGAAGCTTTCTTT. Its translation: CSLSLGPNTEAFF. This rearrangement joins TRBV20-1 to TRBJ1-1; D ambiguous. Trimming pared 8 bases from V and 1 base from J, leaving 14 bases between. Germline loops: CDR1 DFQATT, CDR2 SNEGSKA (reference sequence). The CDR3 contains 13 residues.

This clonotype was counted ten times or more. V and J are TRBV5-1 and TRBJ1-2; 7 nucleotides match TRBD1. The ends lost 4 bases at V and 0 bases at J; junction bases unmatched: 6. This CDR3 region has 15 residues. Per germline, CDR1 SGHRS and CDR2 YFSETQ. For the CDR3, the DNA is TGCGCCAGCAGCCAGGGGACAGAAGCTAACTATGGCTACACCTTC. Amino acid sequence: CASSQGTEANYGYTF. The full variable domain, with the rest looked up from reference TRBV5-1 and TRBJ1-2, is KAGVTQTPRYLIKTRGQQVTLSCSPISGHRSVSWYQQTPGQGLQFLFEYFSETQRNKGNFPGRFSGRQFSNSRSEMNVSTLELGDSALYLCASSQGTEANYGYTFGSGTRLTVV.

This clonotype appeared a few times. The chain employs TRBV7-9 and TRBJ2-7, with TRBD1 matching 9 bases. CDR3 size: 16 residues. Per germline, CDR1 SEHNR and CDR2 FQNEAQ (reference sequence). V shed 4 bases and J 5 bases; nucleotides not matched to a gene: 12. CDR3 sequence reads: CASSSTAGTGRNEQYV. The CDR3 DNA reads TGTGCCAGCAGCTCTACCGCCGGGACAGGGAGAAACGAGCAGTACGTC.

V gene TRBV20-1 combines with J gene TRBJ2-1; 7 bases match TRBD2. V was pared by 3 bases and J by 10 bases, with 9 bases of the junction left unmatched. Germline assignment: CDR1 DFQATT and CDR2 SNEGSKA (reference sequence). This CDR3 is built from 13 residues. CDR3 nucleotides: TGCAGTGCTAGTCCCGGGGGGAGTACGGAGCAGTTCTTC. Its protein product is CSASPGGSTEQFF.

Here the CDR3 reads CASSSQGPRPGNTIYF. CDR3 DNA: TGTGCCAGCAGTTCTCAGGGGCCCAGACCCGGAAACACCATATATTTT. This chain connects TRBV6-5 to TRBJ1-3, with a possible D match to TRBD1 (6 bases). Germline CDR1 MNHEY, CDR2 SVGAGI. This CDR3 has 16 residues. The germline V and J ends were trimmed by 4 bases and 4 bases, with 17 bases remaining between them.

Concerning this clonotype: This may stem from a read error, because a much larger clone lies one nucleotide away. This chain links TRBV5-1 with TRBJ2-3, with 8 bases matching TRBD1. Germline CDR1 is SGHRS and CDR2 is YFSETQ. This CDR3 contains 15 residues. With 2 bases clipped from V and 4 bases from J, the junction kept 6 bases outside the gene matches. CDR3 coding DNA: TGCGCCAGCAGCTTATCAGGGGGCGACGCAGATACGCAGTATTTT. Translated, it gives CASSLSGGDADTQYF. The whole variable domain, filled in from reference TRBV5-1 and TRBJ2-3, reads KAGVTQTPRYLIKTRGQQVTLSCSPISGHRSVSWYQQTPGQGLQFLFEYFSETQRNKGNFPGRFSGRQFSNSRSEMNVSTLELGDSALYLCASSLSGGDADTQYFGPGTRLTVL.

This clonotype was counted at least ten times. The rearrangement joins TRBV9 to TRBJ2-1; D is unresolved. This CDR3 is built from 19 residues. Germline V gene data show CDR1 as SGDLS and CDR2 as YYNGEE. Deletions cut 3 bases from V and 3 bases from J, with 25 bases between. CDR3 coding DNA: TGTGCCAGCAGCGCCCGAACCCCAAAAGGCTCCCGACTCTACAATGAGCAGTTCTTC. Amino acid sequence: CASSARTPKGSRLYNEQFF.

The table lists this clonotype with a few counts. This chain uses TRBV6-1 with TRBJ2-7, with 8 bases matching TRBD2. This CDR3 spans 13 amino acids. The V and J ends lost 8 bases and 5 bases, in that order; junction bases with no gene match: 8. CDR1 and CDR2 from the germline V gene are MNHNS and SASEGT. CDR3 coding DNA: TGTGCCAGCCAAAGCGGGAGAACCCACGAGCAGTACTTC. It translates to CASQSGRTHEQYF.

This clonotype was detected only a few times. The chain joins TRBV27 to TRBJ2-5; 8 bases are a match to TRBD2. This CDR3 is built from 14 residues. J gave up 0 bases and V 8 bases, and 5 bases lay outside the gene matches. Per the germline V gene, CDR1 is MNHEY and CDR2 is SMNVEV (reference sequence). The CDR3 sequence is CASRLAGNQETQYF. The CDR3 DNA is TGTGCCAGCCGCTTAGCGGGGAACCAAGAGACCCAGTACTTC.

This clonotype was detected many times. The CDR3 DNA sequence: TGTGCCAGCGCAGTGAACTATGGCTACACCTTC. Translation: CASAVNYGYTF. J is TRBJ1-2 and V is TRBV12-3 or TRBV12-4; unclear D gene. V was trimmed by 8 bases and J by 2 bases, leaving 6 bases between them. This CDR3 comprises 11 residues.

This clonotype was seen only a few times. The rearrangement links TRBV14 to TRBJ2-7, with D perhaps given as TRBD1 or TRBD2 (6 bases each). V lost 1 base, J lost 6 bases, and 10 bases lay in between. The CDR3 is 13 residues long. Germline V CDR1 and CDR2: SGHDN, FVKESK. Written as DNA, the CDR3 is TGTGCCAGCAGCCAAGTCGGGGGCAGCGAGCAGTACTTC. It translates to CASSQVGGSEQYF.

This clonotype was observed a handful of times. This chain links TRBV5-1 with TRBJ1-1, with D tentatively TRBD1 (6 bases). Trimming left V 4 bases short and J 4 bases short, with 17 bases between. Germline lookup yields CDR1 SGHRS and CDR2 YFSETQ. This CDR3 spans 15 amino acids. The CDR3 here is CASSINRDLTTEAFF. The CDR3 DNA reads as TGCGCCAGCAGCATAAACAGGGACCTGACCACTGAAGCTTTCTTT.